This entry features one T cell receptor beta chain sequence. The source of the sample is a study of cytomegalovirus exposure and HLA in healthy donors. Clones were sequenced by immunoSEQ multiplex PCR, and TCRdb holds only the in-frame ones, with some missing. The sample records approximately 160,000 clones, 70% to 90% being singletons. Germline V gives CDR1 SGDLS, CDR2 YYNGEE. With 2 bases removed from V and 8 bases from J, the gap between germline ends came to 10 bases. This CDR3 contains 13 residues. The TCR originated in a young woman in good health and CMV-seropositive. Sequencing input: PBMCs. The chain is built from TRBV9 and TRBJ1-4, with unresolved D. This CDR3 is CASSVPGSEKLFF. As DNA, the CDR3 is TGTGCCAGCAGCGTTCCAGGCTCCGAAAAACTGTTTTTT.